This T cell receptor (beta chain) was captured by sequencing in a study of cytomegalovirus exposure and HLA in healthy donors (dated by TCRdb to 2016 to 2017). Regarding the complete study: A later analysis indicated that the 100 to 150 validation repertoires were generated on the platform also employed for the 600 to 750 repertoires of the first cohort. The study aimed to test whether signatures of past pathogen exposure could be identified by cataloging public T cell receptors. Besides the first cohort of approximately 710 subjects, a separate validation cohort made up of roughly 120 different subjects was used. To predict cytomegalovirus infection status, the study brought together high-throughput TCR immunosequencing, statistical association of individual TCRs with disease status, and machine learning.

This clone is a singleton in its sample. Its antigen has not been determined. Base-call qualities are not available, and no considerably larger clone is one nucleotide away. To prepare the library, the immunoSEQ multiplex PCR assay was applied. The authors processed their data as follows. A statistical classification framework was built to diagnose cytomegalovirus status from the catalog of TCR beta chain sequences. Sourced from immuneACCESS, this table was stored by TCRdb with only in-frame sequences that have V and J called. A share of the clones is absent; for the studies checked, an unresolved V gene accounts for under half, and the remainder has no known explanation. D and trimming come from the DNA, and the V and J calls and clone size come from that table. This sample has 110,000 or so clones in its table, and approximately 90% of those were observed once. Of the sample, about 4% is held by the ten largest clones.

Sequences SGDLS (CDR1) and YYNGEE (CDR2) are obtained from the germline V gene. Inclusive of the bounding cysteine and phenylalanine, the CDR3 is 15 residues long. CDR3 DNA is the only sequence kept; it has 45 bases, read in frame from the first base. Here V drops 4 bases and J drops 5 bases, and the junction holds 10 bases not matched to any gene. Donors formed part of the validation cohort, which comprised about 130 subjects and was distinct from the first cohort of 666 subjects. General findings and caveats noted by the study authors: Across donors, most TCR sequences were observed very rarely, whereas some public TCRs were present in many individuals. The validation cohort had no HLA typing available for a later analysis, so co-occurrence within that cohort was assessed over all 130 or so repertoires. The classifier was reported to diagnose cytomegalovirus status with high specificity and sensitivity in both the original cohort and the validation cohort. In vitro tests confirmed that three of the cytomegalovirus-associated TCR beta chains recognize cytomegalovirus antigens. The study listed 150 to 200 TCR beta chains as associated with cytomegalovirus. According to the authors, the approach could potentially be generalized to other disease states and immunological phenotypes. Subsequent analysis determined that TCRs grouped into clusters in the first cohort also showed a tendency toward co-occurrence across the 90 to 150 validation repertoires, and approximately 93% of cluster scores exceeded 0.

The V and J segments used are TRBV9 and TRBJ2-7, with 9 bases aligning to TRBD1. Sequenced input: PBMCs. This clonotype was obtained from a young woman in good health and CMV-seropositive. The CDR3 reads CASSQTGTGIHEQYF. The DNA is TGTGCCAGCAGCCAAACCGGGACAGGGATCCACGAGCAGTACTTC. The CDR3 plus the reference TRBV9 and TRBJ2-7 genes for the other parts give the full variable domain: DSGVTQTPKHLITATGQRVTLRCSPRSGDLSVYWYQQSLDQGLQFLIQYYNGEERAKGNILERFSAQQFPDLHSELNLSSLELGDSALYFCASSQTGTGIHEQYFGPGTRLTVT.